Each of the 21 T cell receptor beta chains below was sequenced from the same sample in a study of Graves' ophthalmopathy and Graves' hyperthyroidism. For repertoire sequencing, the TCR beta CDR3 regions were amplified from RNA transcripts. Second-round multiplex PCR followed a first-round RT-PCR using HTBI primers. TCRdb independently ran MiXCR on the multiplex PCR reads; one entry per CDR3 protein. This sample has approximately 1.2 million distinct CDR3 sequences, with 35% to 45% found just once. Specimen: peripheral blood or thyroid tissue (not recorded which). These TCRs come from an adult man with Graves' hyperthyroidism.

The sample holds many counts of this clonotype. The V and J genes are TRBV7-9 and TRBJ1-2, with 12 bases that match TRBD1. The CDR3 is made up of 14 amino acids. Per the germline V gene, CDR1 is SEHNR and CDR2 is FQNEAQ (reference sequence). The V segment lost 5 bases and the J segment 8 bases; nucleotides outside the gene matches: 6. The CDR3 coding sequence is TGTGCCAGCAGCGCCGCCGGGACAGGGGGCGGCTACACCTTC. Translating it yields CASSAAGTGGGYTF. The complete variable domain, with remaining parts taken from reference TRBV7-9 and TRBJ1-2, reads DTGVSQNPRHKITKRGQNVTFRCDPISEHNRLYWYRQTLGQGPEFLTYFQNEAQLEKSRLLSDRFSAERPKGSFSTLEIQRTEQGDSAMYLCASSAAGTGGGYTFGSGTRLTVV.

The rearrangement uses TRBV28 and TRBJ2-2, with 13 bases identical to TRBD2. The CDR3 is 16 residues long. V lost 4 bases to trimming and J lost 6 bases; unmatched junction nucleotides: 5. CDR1 is MDHEN and CDR2 is SYDVKM in the germline V gene. DNA of the CDR3: TGTGCCAGCAGTTCTTGGACTAGCGGGAGTTCCGGGGAGCTGTTTTTT. It is translated as CASSSWTSGSSGELFF.

This clonotype was counted at least ten times. The rearrangement uses TRBV10-3 and TRBJ2-2; TRBD2 matches at 9 bases. Germline trimming cut 0 bases from V and 5 bases from J; bases unmatched to any gene: 7. Germline-derived CDR1 and CDR2 are ENHRY and SYGVKD. CDR3 length: 17 amino acids. CDR3 sequence (DNA): TGTGCCATCAGTGAGTCCAAAGGGCTAGCGGGGACCGGGGAGCTGTTTTTT. It translates to CAISESKGLAGTGELFF.

This clonotype has a count of ten or more. CDR3 sequence (DNA): TGCGCCAGCAGCAACGACATGAACACTGAAGCTTTCTTT. Translation: CASSNDMNTEAFF. The chain has TRBV5-1 and TRBJ1-1, with D unresolved. Germline-derived CDR1 and CDR2 are SGHRS and YFSETQ. Trimming left V 4 bases short and J 0 bases short, with 7 bases between. This CDR3 region has 13 residues.

This chain connects TRBV10-3 to TRBJ2-5, with 9 bases fitting TRBD1. Germline V gene lookup returns CDR1 ENHRY and CDR2 SYGVKD. Trimming cost V 10 bases and J 5 bases; bases outside gene matches: 8. The CDR3 has 13 residues. The CDR3 is CASRRTGDETQYF. The DNA for the CDR3 is TGTGCCAGCAGACGGACAGGGGATGAGACCCAGTACTTC.

This chain connects TRBV20-1 to TRBJ1-5; D uncertain. Germline V lookup: CDR1 DFQATT, CDR2 SNEGSKA (reference sequence). The ends were cut back, 3 bases at V and 2 bases at J, with 14 bases in the middle. The CDR3 consists of 15 residues. CDR3 in amino acids: CSASGVRGGNQPQHF. DNA of the CDR3: TGCAGTGCTAGCGGGGTACGGGGAGGCAATCAGCCCCAGCATTTT.

This clonotype has at least ten counts. The chain recombines TRBV6-5 with TRBJ1-1; D remains unclear. Deletions cut 4 bases from V and 4 bases from J, with 10 bases between. CDR3 length: 13 residues. The V gene's germline CDR1 is MNHEY and CDR2 SVGAGI. The CDR3 nucleotides are TGTGCCAGCAGTTCTAGATCGGTCACTGAAGCTTTCTTT. It yields the protein CASSSRSVTEAFF.

CDR3 sequence: CSVGGTGPEQFF. The CDR3 nucleotides read TGCAGCGTTGGGGGGACGGGGCCTGAGCAGTTCTTC. The chain has TRBV29-1 and TRBJ2-7, with D possibly called TRBD1 or TRBD2 (5 bases each). The end of the DNA aligns better with TRBJ2-1, so the J call may be wrong. The CDR3 consists of 12 residues. Germline lookup yields CDR1 SQVTM and CDR2 ANQGSEA.

This clonotype showed up just once. The chain combines TRBV10-3 with TRBJ2-6; 8 bases are a match to TRBD1. The CDR3 is made up of 16 amino acids. Losses at the gene ends were 11 bases for V and 0 bases for J; bases not matched to a gene: 9. The V gene's germline CDR1 is ENHRY and CDR2 SYGVKD. The CDR3 loop is CAGIGTGPSGANVLTF. Here the CDR3 DNA reads TGTGCCGGGATCGGGACAGGACCCTCTGGGGCCAACGTCCTGACTTTC.

This clonotype appeared many times. The CDR3 here is CATSDRTSGYLSYEQYF. The DNA for the CDR3 is TGTGCCACCAGTGACCGAACTAGCGGTTACTTATCTTACGAGCAGTACTTC. V usage is TRBV24-1 and J usage is TRBJ2-7, with TRBD2 matching over 8 bases. This CDR3 has 17 amino acids. Trimming at V came to 4 bases and at J to 4 bases, leaving 14 bases not matched to a gene. Germline CDR1 KGHDR, CDR2 SFDVKD.

The V call is TRBV10-3, the J call TRBJ2-5; D tentatively fits TRBD1 or TRBD2 (5 bases each). The length of the CDR3 is 13 residues. CDR1 is ENHRY, CDR2 SYGVKD, per germline. V shed 3 bases and J shed 3 bases, with 8 bases lying between them. The CDR3 is CAISDGAEETQYF. In DNA, the CDR3 is TGTGCCATCAGTGACGGGGCCGAAGAGACCCAGTACTTC.

V is TRBV5-1 and J is TRBJ2-5, with TRBD1 matching over 9 bases. J was trimmed by 7 bases and V by 0 bases; bases with no gene match: 4. The CDR3 is 14 amino acids. CDR1 SGHRS and CDR2 YFSETQ come from the germline V gene. CDR3 in amino acids: CASSLGPGQGTQYF. CDR3 bases: TGCGCCAGCAGCTTGGGCCCGGGACAGGGGACCCAGTACTTC.

To note about this clonotype: Possible read error: a much larger clone is one base away. The rearrangement uses TRBV7-2 and TRBJ2-7; TRBD1 matches at 8 bases. The germline CDR1 and CDR2 sequences are SGHTA and FQGNSA. This CDR3 is 15 amino acids long. The J segment lost 4 bases and the V segment lost 4 bases, leaving 9 bases of the junction unmatched. Written as DNA, the CDR3 is TGTGCCAGCAGCTGCGCGGCAGGGGGCGCGTACGAGCAGTACTTC. This translates into CASSCAAGGAYEQYF.

For the CDR3, the DNA is TGCAGCAGAGGCGAGGACGGGGCCAACGTCCTGACTTTC. This sequence encodes CSRGEDGANVLTF. The gene calls are TRBV29-1 and TRBJ2-6, with D unclear. Germline CDR1 SQVTM, CDR2 ANQGSEA. The CDR3 runs to 13 residues. V lost 8 bases and J 4 bases, leaving 12 bases between the germline ends.

A word on this clonotype: Given the absence of the conserved phenylalanine or tryptophan at the CDR3 end, a read error is likely. Because the CDR3's place on the DNA is in doubt, the DNA is left out and the CDR3 is given as listed by TCRdb. J is TRBJ1-1 and V is TRBV7-9; TRBD1, as called in the table, went unchecked against the DNA. Germline CDR1 is SEHNR and CDR2 is FQNEAQ (reference sequence). The CDR3 is made up of 11 amino acids, end residues included. CDR3 in amino acids: CASSQPGQVVY.

The V and J genes are TRBV10-3 and TRBJ2-7, with D tentatively TRBD1 or TRBD2 (5 bases each). Trimming shortened V by 10 bases and J by 7 bases, and 20 bases separated the two germline ends. The CDR3 totals 13 residues. Germline V gene sequence: CDR1 ENHRY, CDR2 SYGVKD. CDR3 protein: CASMGPYRQEQYF. In DNA, the CDR3 is TGTGCCAGCATGGGACCTTACCGGCAGGAGCAGTACTTC.

This sequence joins TRBV10-3 and TRBJ2-5; TRBD1 or TRBD2 may be the D gene (5 bases each). Per the germline V gene, CDR1 is ENHRY and CDR2 is SYGVKD. With 0 bases removed from V and 5 bases from J, the gap between germline ends came to 22 bases. The CDR3 is 18 residues long. Here the CDR3 reads CAISESCSARGPFETQYF. The CDR3 DNA reads as TGTGCCATCAGTGAGTCGTGCAGTGCTAGGGGACCCTTCGAGACCCAGTACTTC.

This clonotype was seen ten or more times. The rearrangement links TRBV5-8 to TRBJ1-6; D call uncertain. The CDR3 has 15 residues. V lost 0 bases to trimming and J lost 6 bases, with 10 bases between them. The germline V gene has CDR1 SGHTS and CDR2 YDEGEE. CDR3 bases: TGTGCCAGCAGCTTGGCCGCGACCATTAATTCACCCCTCCACTTT. This sequence encodes CASSLAATINSPLHF.

This clonotype was detected many times. For the CDR3, the DNA is TGTGCCAGCAGTCCGGGGACAGTCATCTATGGCTACACCTTC. Its protein product is CASSPGTVIYGYTF. The V and J genes are TRBV12-3 or TRBV12-4 and TRBJ1-2, with 7 bases that match TRBD1. J was trimmed by 4 bases and V by 5 bases; bases with no gene match: 7. The CDR3 spans 14 residues.

The V and J genes are TRBV15 and TRBJ2-1; tentatively, D is TRBD1 or TRBD2 (5 bases each). Trimming removed 0 bases at V and 6 bases at J, with 12 bases between. The germline gives CDR1 LNHNV, CDR2 YYDKDF (reference sequence). The CDR3 totals 15 residues. Here the CDR3 reads CATSRDRGSANEQFF. CDR3 bases: TGTGCCACCAGCAGAGATCGGGGCAGCGCCAATGAGCAGTTCTTC.

V and J are TRBV7-2 and TRBJ1-2; D is possibly TRBD1 (6 bases). V shed 8 bases and J shed 2 bases, with 12 bases lying between them. Germline-derived CDR1 and CDR2 are SGHTA and FQGNSA. The CDR3 is 13 residues long. The CDR3 region is CASFWDTNYGYTF. Here the CDR3 DNA reads TGTGCCAGCTTCTGGGACACAAACTATGGCTACACCTTC.